The clone carrying this T cell receptor (beta chain) was counted many times. Antigen: not known. A J-beta primer mix and a sample-barcoded 5' primer were used in a second PCR of about 7 to 12 cycles. TCRdb re-analysed the 5' RACE reads in MiXCR, keeping a single row per CDR3 protein. Of some 1.5 million distinct CDR3 sequences in the sample, roughly 30% were seen once. The data stem from a study of blood T cells in healthy people across ages. General study findings and limits: Since the PBMCs were unsorted, naive and antigen-experienced cells could not be conclusively compared. In older individuals, TCR beta diversity per million T cells was lower, falling roughly linearly with age.

Individuals who donated were healthy Caucasians from Russia aged roughly 6 to 90. Germline loops: CDR1 SSHAT, CDR2 FNYEAQ (reference sequence). Deletions cut 1 base from V and 4 bases from J, with 7 bases between. The CDR3 totals 13 residues. The V and J genes are TRBV7-7 and TRBJ2-5; no firm D call. Source material: blood. This sequence was found in a woman aged 30 to 39 in good health. CDR3 bases: TGTGCCAGCAGCTTAGATTGGGGAGAGACCCAGTACTTC. It translates to CASSLDWGETQYF.